Shown below are 10 T cell receptor beta chains from a single sample sequenced in a study of blood T cells in healthy people across ages. Next came a second PCR, run for about 7 to 12 cycles, which used a sample-barcoded 5' primer along with a J-beta primer mix. TCRdb passed the 5' RACE reads through MiXCR, listing each CDR3 protein once. The sample yields 550,000 to 750,000 distinct CDR3 sequences, about 21% seen once. The sequencing sample was made of blood. Receptor source: a man between 65 and 85 years old in good health.

The sample holds a few counts of this clonotype. The J gene is TRBJ2-5, the V gene TRBV20-1, with TRBD2 matching over 9 bases. In germline, CDR1 is DFQATT, CDR2 SNEGSKA (reference sequence). CDR3 length: 14 amino acids. V dropped 0 bases and J dropped 4; count of bases not matched to a gene: 3. CDR3 nucleotide sequence: TGCAGTGCTAGAGATTCTAGCGGGATAGAGACCCAGTACTTC. It translates to CSARDSSGIETQYF.

The chain employs TRBV7-9 and TRBJ2-2; D is possibly TRBD2 (5 bases). Germline CDR1 is SEHNR and CDR2 is FQNEAQ (reference sequence). Between the trimmed V and J ends, which lost 3 bases and 0 bases, there was a span of 11 bases. The CDR3 is made up of 16 amino acids. CDR3 DNA: TGTGCCAGCAGCTTGGGAGCTCCTGCGAACACCGGGGAGCTGTTTTTT. Translation: CASSLGAPANTGELFF.

The J gene is TRBJ2-5, the V gene TRBV4-1; 12 bases map to TRBD2. The last part of the DNA fits TRBJ2-7 better; the J call may be wrong. Germline V gene data show CDR1 as MGHRA and CDR2 as YSYEKL. The CDR3 loop spans 17 amino acids. CDR3 nucleotides: TGCGCCAGCAGCCGGACTAGCGGGACCGATAGCTTCTACGAGCAGTACTTC. Protein: CASSRTSGTDSFYEQYF.

V and J are TRBV14 and TRBJ2-1; perhaps TRBD2 as D (5 bases). This CDR3 is built from 14 residues. V was trimmed by 1 base and J by 7 bases, leaving 11 bases between them. Germline values: CDR1 SGHDN, CDR2 FVKESK. CDR3: CASSQGGVGNEQFF. The CDR3 DNA sequence: TGTGCCAGCAGCCAAGGGGGAGTTGGAAATGAGCAGTTCTTC.

This clonotype was seen a few times. The V call is TRBV29-1, the J call TRBJ2-3, with D maybe TRBD1 (6 bases). In germline, CDR1 is SQVTM, CDR2 ANQGSEA. There are 18 residues in the CDR3. V dropped 4 bases and J dropped 1 base, with 24 bases sitting between them. The CDR3 reads CSVARQVQHIVGTDTQYF. As DNA, the CDR3 is TGCAGCGTTGCCCGACAGGTGCAACATATAGTTGGCACAGATACGCAGTATTTT.

The chain employs TRBV7-3 and TRBJ2-6; no clear D gene. Germline V gene sequence: CDR1 SGHTA, CDR2 FQGTGA. V lost 3 bases and J lost 1, with 22 bases in between. The CDR3 is made up of 20 amino acids. The CDR3 DNA reads as TGTGCCAGCAGCTTTTCCGGCCACCAAAGTGGGGAATCTGGGGCCAACGTCCTGACTTTC. It specifies CASSFSGHQSGESGANVLTF.

The chain joins TRBV7-8 to TRBJ2-7, with TRBD2 as a possible D gene (6 bases). The germline V and J ends were trimmed by 6 bases and 6 bases, with 18 bases remaining between them. Germline V gene sequence: CDR1 SGHVS, CDR2 FQNEAQ. The CDR3 contains 14 residues. The CDR3 protein is CASRLGGTGLEQYF. The CDR3 coding sequence is TGTGCCAGCAGGCTCGGAGGGACCGGACTCGAGCAGTACTTC.

This clonotype was found a few times. The chain recombines TRBV28 with TRBJ2-7; 9 nucleotides line up with TRBD1. CDR1 and CDR2 from the germline V gene are MDHEN and SYDVKM. J lost 3 bases, V lost 5 bases, and 11 bases had no gene match. This CDR3 spans 16 amino acids. CDR3 nucleotides: TGTGCCAGCAGTCCCACCGGGACAGGGCTCTTCTACGAGCAGTACTTC. Protein: CASSPTGTGLFYEQYF.

Only a few counts were recorded for this clonotype. The CDR3, as DNA: TGTGCCAGCAGTGATGCCTACGGTACGCAGTATTTT. It codes for CASSDAYGTQYF. This chain uses TRBV2 with TRBJ2-3; D ambiguous. The V end lost 3 bases, the J end lost 8 bases, and 9 bases lay between the germline ends. The CDR3 is made up of 12 amino acids. From germline, CDR1 is SNHLY and CDR2 FYNNEI.

The sample holds a few counts of this clonotype. A much bigger clone sits one base away, suggesting this may be a read error. The CDR3 end shows no conserved phenylalanine or tryptophan, and so a read error is likely. V gene TRBV27 combines with J gene TRBJ2-7, with a weak D call TRBD1 (6 bases). The length of the CDR3 is 15 residues. Germline lookup yields CDR1 MNHEY and CDR2 SMNVEV (reference sequence). Trimming removed 4 bases at V and 3 bases at J, with 16 bases between. The CDR3 region is CASSYALTGNYEQYS. The CDR3 nucleotides are TGTGCCAGCAGTTACGCGCTTACAGGGAACTACGAGCAGTACTCC.